These T cell receptor beta chains were read from a single sample in a study of T cell responses to AZD1222 COVID-19 vaccine. Clones were read by immunoSEQ multiplex PCR, and TCRdb kept only the in-frame ones, dropping some. The sample carries about 48,000 clones, 86% recorded once. The sequenced sample was peripheral blood, obtained 28 days after the second AZD1222 dose. Receptor source: an adult who received the AZD1222 COVID-19 vaccine. The CDR3 runs from the conserved cysteine through the conserved F or W. D genes are given only for firm matches. Some rows have no size entry. The others give once, few or many, or a class for an expanded clone.

-,TRBJ2-1,TRBV6-4,TRBD1,CASSEQPGQGHNEQFF,TGTGCCAGCAGTGAACAACCGGGACAGGGCCACAATGAGCAGTTCTTC
once,TRBJ2-7,TRBV19,-,CASSMGSTYEQYF,TGTGCCAGTAGTATGGGCAGTACCTACGAGCAGTACTTC
once,TRBJ2-1,TRBV7-8,TRBD2,CASSLGTSGSYNEQFF,TGTGCCAGCAGCTTAGGCACTAGCGGGAGCTACAATGAGCAGTTCTTC
-,TRBJ2-7,TRBV9,-,CASSVDPTGSVEQYF,TGTGCCAGCAGCGTAGACCCTACCGGGTCGGTCGAGCAGTACTTC
-,TRBJ1-2,TRBV9,TRBD1,CASSGGTGGSFFYGYTF,TGTGCCAGCAGCGGAGGGACAGGAGGAAGCTTCTTCTATGGCTACACCTTC
-,TRBJ2-5,TRBV4-1,-,CASSQFAKVGETQYF,TGCGCCAGCAGCCAATTTGCCAAAGTGGGAGAGACCCAGTACTTC
-,TRBJ1-5,TRBV12-3/TRBV12-4,-,CASRQPQHF,TGTGCCAGCAGGCAGCCCCAGCATTTT
-,TRBJ2-1,TRBV6-6,TRBD2,CASSTGLAGEQFF,TGTGCCAGCAGCACCGGACTAGCGGGGGAGCAGTTCTTC
-,TRBJ2-3,TRBV12-5,TRBD2,CASGSLRTSSIPDTQYF,TGTGCTAGTGGTTCCCTAAGGACTAGCAGTATTCCAGATACGCAGTATTTT
-,TRBJ2-5,TRBV7-9,TRBD2,CASSLGAGGLETQYF,TGTGCCAGCAGCTTGGGAGCGGGAGGGCTAGAGACCCAGTACTTC
-,TRBJ2-3,TRBV27,TRBD2,CASSLSGTSGIGRDTQYF,TGTGCCAGCAGTTTATCTGGGACTAGCGGGATCGGTAGAGATACGCAGTATTTT
-,TRBJ1-2,TRBV28,-,CASSFDVGGQYGYTF,TGTGCCAGCAGTTTTGATGTGGGGGGCCAGTATGGCTACACCTTC
-,TRBJ2-7,TRBV18,-,CASSPTPQAEQYF,TGTGCCAGCTCACCGACACCTCAAGCCGAGCAGTACTTC
-,TRBJ1-2,TRBV13,-,CASSLTENYGYTF,TGTGCCAGCAGCTTAACGGAGAACTATGGCTACACCTTC
-,TRBJ2-7,TRBV7-9,TRBD2,CASSLPDRRGVHYEQYF,TGTGCCAGCAGCTTACCCGACAGGCGGGGGGTCCACTACGAGCAGTACTTC
-,TRBJ2-7,TRBV11-3,TRBD1,CASSSSRTGGSQYF,TGTGCCAGCAGCTCATCGAGAACAGGGGGTTCGCAGTACTTC
-,TRBJ1-1,TRBV28,-,CASSQPALGEAFF,TGTGCCAGCAGTCAACCAGCCTTAGGTGAAGCTTTCTTT
-,TRBJ2-7,TRBV6-5,-,CAGRGGPSSYEQYF,TGTGCCGGGAGGGGGGGGCCTAGCTCCTACGAGCAGTACTTC
-,TRBJ2-7,TRBV29-1,-,CSVVGKILGNSYEQYF,TGCAGCGTTGTGGGGAAGATCCTTGGGAACTCCTACGAGCAGTACTTC
-,TRBJ1-2,TRBV5-1,TRBD1,CASSPGTGTNYGYTF,TGCGCCAGCAGCCCCGGGACAGGTACTAACTATGGCTACACCTTC
once,TRBJ2-2,TRBV27,TRBD2,CASSLGTSGRFSGELFF,TGTGCCAGCAGTTTAGGGACTAGCGGGAGATTTTCCGGGGAGCTGTTTTTT
-,TRBJ1-3,TRBV24-1,-,CATSVSGDTIYF,TGTGCCACCAGTGTCTCCGGGGACACCATATATTTT
-,TRBJ1-1,TRBV12-3/TRBV12-4,-,CASSLNEGVAFF,TGTGCCAGCAGTTTAAACGAGGGCGTAGCTTTCTTT